Listed here are 31 T cell receptor beta chains from one sample, sequenced in a study of shared clonotypes between healthy human individuals. Only in-frame clones appear in the TCRdb table, and some are missing; sequencing was by immunoSEQ multiplex PCR. The sample lists about 2.1 million clones; 93% were seen once. Terminally differentiated effector memory CD45RA+ cells were excluded from the naive CD8 cells, which were CD45RO-negative and positively selected for CCR7. The sequenced sample was naive CD8+ T cells from PBMCs. All receptors come from a man aged 18 to 29 in good health. Some clones in this sample may be carry-over from other donors' samples.

The J gene is TRBJ1-1, the V gene TRBV6-4; 8 nucleotides agree with TRBD1. Trimming at V came to 5 bases and at J to 2 bases, leaving 10 bases not matched to a gene. This CDR3 contains 16 residues. CDR1 is MRHNA and CDR2 is SNTAGT in the germline V gene. CDR3 DNA: TGTGCCAGCAGTTCTGACACTCAGGGGGCAAACACTGAAGCTTTCTTT. Protein product: CASSSDTQGANTEAFF.

This clone has only one observation. This chain connects TRBV11-2 to TRBJ2-5; possibly TRBD1 or TRBD2 for D (6 bases each). The germline V gene has CDR1 SGHAT and CDR2 FQNNGV. Deletions cut 5 bases from V and 4 bases from J, with 17 bases between. This CDR3 is 15 amino acids long. CDR3 residues: CASSGGTLTRETQYF. The DNA of the CDR3 is TGTGCCAGCAGCGGAGGGACACTCACACGAGAGACCCAGTACTTC.

The CDR3 nucleotides read TGTGCCAGCTACCCCTGGAGGCGACCTAACTATGGCTACACCTTC. Translating gives CASYPWRRPNYGYTF. This chain connects TRBV28 to TRBJ1-2; D gene uncertain. V was shortened by 8 bases and J by 0 bases, with 16 bases between the two germline ends. The CDR3 length is 15 residues. Germline V CDR1 and CDR2: MDHEN, SYDVKM.

The chain carries TRBV6-1 and TRBJ1-2; 7 positions agree with TRBD1. The CDR3 contains 14 residues. The germline V gene encodes CDR1 MNHNS and CDR2 SASEGT. V lost 1 base, J lost 5 bases, and 4 bases stayed unmatched. The CDR3 coding sequence is TGTGCCAGCAGTGAAGTACAGACAGGGTATGGCTACACCTTC. Translated, it gives CASSEVQTGYGYTF.

The chain has TRBV14 and TRBJ1-4; TRBD1 is a possible D gene (5 bases). Deletions cut 4 bases from V and 8 bases from J, with 14 bases between. The CDR3 is made up of 14 amino acids. Germline loops: CDR1 SGHDN, CDR2 FVKESK. The CDR3 loop is CASSPTDIDEKLFF. The CDR3 DNA sequence: TGTGCCAGCAGCCCGACAGACATTGACGAAAAACTGTTTTTT.

The genes are TRBV21-1 and TRBJ2-3; the D segment call TRBD1 is taken from the table without a DNA check. TRBV21-1 is given as a pseudogene. This CDR3 region has 19 residues. CDR3 amino acids: CASSKAPPQGERGSDTQYF. As DNA, the CDR3 is TGTGCCAGCAGCAAAGCCCCCCCCCAGGGGGAAAGGGGATCAGATACGCAGTATTTT.

This chain uses TRBV6-1 with TRBJ2-7; 7 bases map to TRBD2. V shed 4 bases and J 7 bases; nucleotides not matched to a gene: 13. This CDR3 has 15 amino acids. The germline gives CDR1 MNHNS, CDR2 SASEGT. The CDR3 reads CASSGAREGPWEQYF. The CDR3 DNA sequence: TGTGCCAGCAGTGGGGCCAGGGAGGGACCCTGGGAGCAGTACTTC.

The CDR3 sequence is CASTRIALNTGELFF. DNA of the CDR3: TGTGCCAGCACTCGAATAGCGTTGAACACCGGGGAGCTGTTTTTT. The chain is built from TRBV28 and TRBJ2-2; perhaps TRBD2 as D (5 bases). The germline CDR1 and CDR2 sequences are MDHEN and SYDVKM. This CDR3 is 15 amino acids long. V lost 7 bases and J 1 base, leaving 13 bases between the germline ends.

The chain recombines TRBV7-9 with TRBJ2-1; 12 bases line up with TRBD2. With V trimmed by 4 bases and J by 4 bases, 5 bases remained unmatched. The CDR3 has 16 residues. Germline CDR1 reads SEHNR; CDR2 reads FQNEAQ (reference sequence). CDR3 in amino acids: CASSSKGLAGYNEQFF. CDR3 nucleotide sequence: TGTGCCAGCAGCTCCAAAGGACTAGCGGGATACAATGAGCAGTTCTTC.

This clone was seen once. This sequence joins TRBV19 and TRBJ2-1; 7 nucleotides agree with TRBD2. There are 18 residues in the CDR3. Germline values: CDR1 LNHDA, CDR2 SQIVND (reference sequence). The J segment lost 0 bases and the V segment lost 5 bases, leaving 13 bases of the junction unmatched. CDR3 nucleotides: TGTGCCAGTAGTTCTCCGGGAGGAACACTACTCTCCTACAATGAGCAGTTCTTC. Translating it yields CASSSPGGTLLSYNEQFF.

This clone was detected once. The CDR3 is CASSLRTAPGNIQYF. The CDR3 DNA reads TGTGCCAGCAGCTTAAGGACCGCGCCCGGAAACATTCAGTACTTC. The chain has TRBV11-2 and TRBJ2-4; D ambiguous. CDR1 SGHAT and CDR2 FQNNGV come from the germline V gene. Trimming cost V 2 bases and J 6 bases, with 14 bases left between them. The CDR3 consists of 15 residues.

This clone was found once. The J gene is TRBJ2-2, the V gene TRBV6-5; D call uncertain. Between the trimmed V and J ends, which lost 6 bases and 4 bases, there was a span of 9 bases. CDR1 and CDR2 from the germline V gene are MNHEY and SVGAGI. The CDR3 has 13 residues. The CDR3 DNA reads TGTGCCAGCAGCCAGAGCTTCACCGGGGAGCTGTTTTTT. Its translation: CASSQSFTGELFF.

The V call is TRBV28, the J call TRBJ2-7; D uncertain. This CDR3 comprises 13 residues. V lost 5 bases and J lost 3, with 11 bases in between. The germline V gene has CDR1 MDHEN and CDR2 SYDVKM. The CDR3 here is CASSITAYYEQYF. CDR3 sequence (DNA): TGTGCCAGCAGTATCACCGCTTACTACGAGCAGTACTTC.

This chain joins TRBV7-9 and TRBJ1-1; no firm D call. Trimming stripped 3 bases from V and 5 bases from J, with 10 bases between. The germline CDR1 and CDR2 sequences are SEHNR and FQNEAQ (reference sequence). This CDR3 is 13 amino acids long. The CDR3 loop reads CASSFGVGTEAFF. CDR3 coding DNA: TGTGCCAGCAGCTTTGGGGTCGGGACTGAAGCTTTCTTT.

The J gene is TRBJ2-1, the V gene TRBV29-1; 9 nucleotides agree with TRBD2. The CDR3 is 14 residues long. Germline V gene sequence: CDR1 SQVTM, CDR2 ANQGSEA. With 3 bases clipped from V and 7 bases from J, the junction kept 7 bases outside the gene matches. CDR3 in amino acids: CSVEASGTGNEQFF. The DNA of the CDR3 is TGCAGCGTTGAGGCTAGCGGGACCGGGAATGAGCAGTTCTTC.

This rearrangement joins TRBV27 to TRBJ1-1; 8 bases are a match to TRBD1. Trimming removed 5 bases from V and 6 bases from J; junction bases left unmatched: 14. The CDR3 length is 16 residues. Per germline, CDR1 MNHEY and CDR2 SMNVEV (reference sequence). CDR3 amino acids: CASSPQGTGGSAEAFF. In DNA, the CDR3 is TGTGCCAGCAGTCCCCAGGGGACAGGAGGGTCGGCTGAAGCTTTCTTT.

Details on this clone: Other DNA sequences in the sample encode the same CDR3. This chain uses TRBV7-9 with TRBJ2-1; D not resolved. Germline V gives CDR1 SEHNR, CDR2 FQNEAQ (reference sequence). The V end lost 1 base, the J end lost 9 bases, and 7 bases lay between the germline ends. The CDR3 runs 12 residues. CDR3 DNA: TGTGCCAGCAGCTTAGGGGCCCGTGAGCAGTTCTTC. Protein product: CASSLGAREQFF.

V usage is TRBV11-2 and J usage is TRBJ2-1, with 8 bases that match TRBD2. CDR1 and CDR2 (germline): SGHAT, FQNNGV. After removal of 4 bases from V and 4 bases from J, the junction contained 6 bases not matched to a gene. This CDR3 has 15 residues. The CDR3 nucleotides read TGTGCCAGCAGCTGGGGACTAGGAGAATACAATGAGCAGTTCTTC. Amino acids: CASSWGLGEYNEQFF.

This clone appeared a few times. This chain joins TRBV9 and TRBJ1-2; unclear D gene. The CDR3 runs 17 residues. The germline V gene encodes CDR1 SGDLS and CDR2 YYNGEE. V lost 0 bases, J lost 0 bases, and 15 bases lay in between. CDR3: CASSVGALTQANYGYTF. CDR3 coding DNA: TGTGCCAGCAGCGTAGGGGCCCTTACCCAAGCTAACTATGGCTACACCTTC.

The V call is TRBV5-1, the J call TRBJ2-2; D gene ambiguous. With 0 bases removed from V and 6 bases from J, the gap between germline ends came to 6 bases. The CDR3 totals 13 residues. CDR1 is SGHRS and CDR2 is YFSETQ in the germline V gene. CDR3 amino acids: CASSLATPGELFF. In DNA form, the CDR3 reads TGCGCCAGCAGCTTGGCGACCCCCGGGGAGCTGTTTTTT.

Of note for this clone: Other DNA sequences in the sample encode the same CDR3. This chain connects TRBV18 to TRBJ1-2; D remains ambiguous. CDR3 length: 13 residues. V was shortened by 3 bases and J by 0 bases, with 5 bases between the two germline ends. From germline, CDR1 is KGHSH and CDR2 LQKENI. CDR3 protein: CASSPDPNYGYTF. The CDR3 nucleotides are TGTGCCAGCTCACCGGACCCTAACTATGGCTACACCTTC.

This chain joins TRBV5-5 and TRBJ1-1, with TRBD1 as a possible D gene (5 bases). The germline CDR1 and CDR2 sequences are SGHKS and YYEKEE (reference sequence). The CDR3 loop spans 14 amino acids. V lost 0 bases to trimming and J lost 0 bases, with 6 bases between them. The CDR3 DNA reads as TGTGCCAGCAGCTTGGGGGGGATGAACACTGAAGCTTTCTTT. Translating gives CASSLGGMNTEAFF.

The rearrangement joins TRBV28 to TRBJ2-7, with D possibly matching TRBD1 (8 bases). V lost 6 bases to trimming and J lost 1 base, with 16 bases between them. This CDR3 spans 15 amino acids. Germline lookup yields CDR1 MDHEN and CDR2 SYDVKM. The CDR3 nucleotides are TGTGCCAGCAGCATCTACAGGGGGGGATCCTACGAGCAGTACTTC. Its protein is CASSIYRGGSYEQYF.

V and J are TRBV4-3 and TRBJ1-4; 8 positions match TRBD1. CDR1 is LGHNA and CDR2 is YSLEER in the germline V gene. V lost 4 bases, J lost 0 bases, and 1 base stayed unmatched. The length of the CDR3 is 15 residues. CDR3 in amino acids: CASSPTGATNEKLFF. The CDR3 DNA reads as TGCGCCAGCAGCCCGACAGGGGCAACTAATGAAAAACTGTTTTTT.

The chain carries TRBV27 and TRBJ2-5; D possibly corresponds to TRBD2 (6 bases). Trimming left V 6 bases short and J 4 bases short, with 18 bases between. Germline lookup yields CDR1 MNHEY and CDR2 SMNVEV (reference sequence). The length of the CDR3 is 15 residues. CDR3 in DNA: TGTGCCAGCAGCCGGGCTCGGGTGGGAGGAGAGACCCAGTACTTC. This translates into CASSRARVGGETQYF.

The CDR3 nucleotides are TGTGCCAGCAGTTTATCCGACTACTCCGGGGAGCTGTTTTTT. It translates to CASSLSDYSGELFF. The chain carries TRBV27 and TRBJ2-2, with D tentatively TRBD2 (5 bases). V was pared by 0 bases and J by 6 bases, with 8 bases between. In germline, CDR1 is MNHEY, CDR2 SMNVEV (reference sequence). This CDR3 contains 14 residues.

V usage is TRBV9 and J usage is TRBJ1-2; tentatively, D is TRBD1 (6 bases). Germline CDR1 is SGDLS and CDR2 is YYNGEE. The V end was cut by 4 bases, the J end by 4 bases, with 14 bases between. This CDR3 is built from 14 residues. The CDR3 here is CASSPHRVGYGYTF. The DNA of the CDR3 is TGTGCCAGCAGCCCCCACAGGGTTGGCTATGGCTACACCTTC.

V is TRBV7-6 and J is TRBJ2-7; 8 positions agree with TRBD1. The V segment lost 4 bases and the J segment 0 bases; nucleotides outside the gene matches: 11. Per germline, CDR1 SGHVS and CDR2 FNYEAQ. The CDR3 sequence is 17 residues long. CDR3 nucleotides: TGTGCCAGCAGCTCGACCAAGGGACAGGTACTCTCCTACGAGCAGTACTTC. Amino acids: CASSSTKGQVLSYEQYF.

In regard to this clone: Other nucleotide sequences from this sample produce the same CDR3. CDR3 sequence (DNA): TGTGCCAGCAGTTTGGGGTCTCTCTACGAGCAGTACTTC. Its translation is CASSLGSLYEQYF. The rearrangement joins TRBV27 to TRBJ2-7, with D unresolved. CDR3 length: 13 amino acids. From germline, CDR1 is MNHEY and CDR2 SMNVEV (reference sequence). V was trimmed by 3 bases and J by 3 bases, leaving 9 bases between them.

As DNA, the CDR3 is TGTGCCAGCAGCATCCCCGGGACAGGAGACACTATTAACATCTACAATGAGCAGTTCTTC. It translates to CASSIPGTGDTINIYNEQFF. The chain has TRBV9 and TRBJ2-1; 8 bases match TRBD1. From germline, CDR1 is SGDLS and CDR2 YYNGEE. This CDR3 spans 20 amino acids. Trimming removed 4 bases from V and 3 bases from J; junction bases left unmatched: 21.

The chain uses TRBV7-9 and TRBJ2-7; D call uncertain. This CDR3 has 13 amino acids. V was pared by 0 bases and J by 6 bases, with 9 bases between. Germline V CDR1 and CDR2: SEHNR, FQNEAQ (reference sequence). Here the CDR3 reads CASSLALTLEQYF. The CDR3 bases are TGTGCCAGCAGCTTAGCGTTGACTCTCGAGCAGTACTTC.